What follows describes a single T cell receptor beta chain. The data were produced by immunoSEQ multiplex PCR, yet TCRdb's version contains in-frame clones alone and is incomplete. Of about 86,000 clones listed, around 80% are singletons. The data were taken from a study of blood T cell repertoires in COVID-19. Germline V gene sequence: CDR1 SGHRS, CDR2 YFSETQ. The CDR3 sequence is 13 residues long. Trimming pared 3 bases from V and 2 bases from J, leaving 8 bases between. The sample comprised peripheral blood. This sequence originates from an elderly woman with active or convalescent COVID-19. The rearrangement uses TRBV5-1 and TRBJ1-1; TRBD1 is a possible D gene (5 bases). CDR3 protein: CASSWTPNTEAFF. CDR3 nucleotide sequence: TGCGCCAGCAGCTGGACACCAAACACTGAAGCTTTCTTT.